The 20 T cell receptor beta chains presented below share a single source sample, sequenced in a study of cytomegalovirus exposure and HLA in healthy donors. Researchers ran the PCR with 60 Vbeta and 13 Jbeta primers. Assay: immunoSEQ multiplex PCR; the TCRdb copy retains only in-frame clones and omits some. The sample lists about 220,000 clones; 76% were seen once. The sample taken for sequencing was PBMCs. These receptors originate from a man aged 18 to 29 in good health and CMV-seronegative.

This chain connects TRBV5-1 to TRBJ1-2; TRBD1 aligns across 9 bases. The trim removed 5 bases at V and 3 bases at J, leaving 11 bases unmatched. Germline-derived CDR1 and CDR2 are SGHRS and YFSETQ. The CDR3 sequence is 16 residues long. In nucleotides, the CDR3 is TGCGCCAGCAGTCGGGGACAGGGTTTGAGCGACTATGGCTACACCTTC. Translating it yields CASSRGQGLSDYGYTF.

This clone was detected a few times. The chain combines TRBV7-2 with TRBJ2-3; TRBD2 might be the D (6 bases). CDR1 is SGHTA, CDR2 FQGNSA, per germline. CDR3 length equals 14 residues. Trimming took off 2 bases at V and 4 bases at J, with 10 bases between the two ends. The CDR3 bases are TGTGCCAGCAGCTTATGGCCGGGGGCAGATACGCAGTATTTT. This codes for CASSLWPGADTQYF.

This clone was recorded only once. This chain uses TRBV5-1 with TRBJ2-3; 9 bases fit TRBD2. The CDR3 has 17 residues. Losses at the gene ends were 5 bases for V and 3 bases for J; bases not matched to a gene: 13. Looked up from germline, CDR1 is SGHRS and CDR2 is YFSETQ. DNA of the CDR3: TGCGCCAGCAGTTCTAAACGGCTAGCGGGACCGACAGATACGCAGTATTTT. This sequence encodes CASSSKRLAGPTDTQYF.

The chain has TRBV5-1 and TRBJ2-7, with a possible D match to TRBD2 (6 bases). V was clipped by 1 base and J by 3 bases, with 20 bases between them. Germline V gene sequence: CDR1 SGHRS, CDR2 YFSETQ. The CDR3 consists of 17 residues. In nucleotides, the CDR3 is TGCGCCAGCAGCTTGACACCCCCGGGCAGGGACTTCTACGAGCAGTACTTC. It encodes CASSLTPPGRDFYEQYF.

This chain joins TRBV10-1 and TRBJ1-1; perhaps TRBD1 as D (5 bases). Germline CDR1 WNHNN, CDR2 SYGVQD (reference sequence). V lost 3 bases to trimming and J lost 4 bases, with 9 bases between them. This CDR3 region has 13 residues. The DNA for the CDR3 is TGCGCCAGCAGTGATCAGGGAATCACTGAAGCTTTCTTT. Translated: CASSDQGITEAFF.

V and J are TRBV7-9 and TRBJ1-2, with no clear D. V shed 5 bases and J shed 2 bases, with 18 bases lying between them. Germline V gives CDR1 SEHNR, CDR2 FQNEAQ (reference sequence). This CDR3 has 16 residues. The CDR3 region has the DNA TGTGCCAGCAGCAACTCGGCCACAGAACTCAACTATGGCTACACCTTC. This gives the protein CASSNSATELNYGYTF.

The chain links TRBV30 to TRBJ1-2; the match to TRBD1 covers 8 bases. This CDR3 is 13 amino acids long. V was clipped by 0 bases and J by 6 bases; unmatched bases: 3. Looked up from germline, CDR1 is GTSNPN and CDR2 is SVGIG (reference sequence). CDR3 DNA: TGTGCCTGGAGTGTTTTGGACAGGGATGGCTACACCTTC. It translates to CAWSVLDRDGYTF.

This clone appeared a few times. The chain combines TRBV6-5 with TRBJ2-3; D is perhaps TRBD2 (6 bases). The CDR3 is made up of 13 amino acids. Looked up from germline, CDR1 is MNHEY and CDR2 is SVGAGI. Trimming shortened V by 7 bases and J by 6 bases, and 14 bases separated the two germline ends. The CDR3 nucleotides are TGTGCCAGCATCCCCGGCGGGATGGATACGCAGTATTTT. Protein: CASIPGGMDTQYF.

The gene calls are TRBV10-3 and TRBJ2-1; TRBD1 matches 7 bases. This CDR3 is built from 15 residues. V trimming: 0 bases; J trimming: 4 bases; junction bases outside the gene matches: 3. Germline V gene data show CDR1 as ENHRY and CDR2 as SYGVKD. The CDR3 sequence is CAISESKGAYNEQFF. The CDR3 nucleotides are TGTGCCATCAGTGAGTCAAAGGGGGCTTACAATGAGCAGTTCTTC.

This rearrangement joins TRBV10-3 to TRBJ2-7, with 9 bases identical to TRBD1. Germline V lookup: CDR1 ENHRY, CDR2 SYGVKD. The CDR3 spans 14 residues. V lost 7 bases, J lost 5 bases, and 9 bases stayed unmatched. CDR3 sequence (DNA): TGTGCCATCACTACCGGGACAGGGACCCACGAGCAGTACTTC. Amino acid sequence: CAITTGTGTHEQYF.

This clone has only one observation. The chain links TRBV2 to TRBJ2-3; 13 nucleotides line up with TRBD2. The J segment lost 1 base and the V segment lost 8 bases, leaving 15 bases of the junction unmatched. The germline gives CDR1 SNHLY, CDR2 FYNNEI. The CDR3 totals 19 residues. CDR3 DNA: TGTGCCAGCGGCCGGGGGACAGTGGGACTAGCGGGACGCACAGATACGCAGTATTTT. Translating gives CASGRGTVGLAGRTDTQYF.

This clone was picked up one time. V and J are TRBV2 and TRBJ2-7, with 7 bases that match TRBD2. With 6 bases clipped from V and 4 bases from J, the junction kept 9 bases outside the gene matches. Germline loops: CDR1 SNHLY, CDR2 FYNNEI. This CDR3 has 14 residues. The CDR3 nucleotides are TGTGCCAGCAGCATCGCTAGCGGCTCATACGAGCAGTACTTC. Translation gives CASSIASGSYEQYF.

V is TRBV6-1 and J is TRBJ1-2, with 7 positions matching TRBD1. V shed 3 bases and J 5 bases; nucleotides not matched to a gene: 3. The CDR3 sequence is 13 residues long. Germline CDR1 and CDR2: MNHNS and SASEGT. CDR3 nucleotides: TGTGCCAGCAGTGACAGGGGGTGGTATGGCTACACCTTC. This translates into CASSDRGWYGYTF.

The chain uses TRBV9 and TRBJ1-2, with D possibly being TRBD1 (6 bases). The CDR3 contains 13 residues. Between the trimmed V and J ends, which lost 7 bases and 3 bases, there was a span of 13 bases. Germline values: CDR1 SGDLS, CDR2 YYNGEE. CDR3 sequence (DNA): TGTGCCAGCGGTGGGAGGGGGTACTATGGCTACACCTTC. Amino acid sequence: CASGGRGYYGYTF.

V usage is TRBV29-1 and J usage is TRBJ1-2; 8 bases match TRBD1. Per the germline V gene, CDR1 is SQVTM and CDR2 is ANQGSEA. The CDR3 is 14 residues long. The ends lost 7 bases at V and 8 bases at J; junction bases unmatched: 15. The CDR3 sequence: CSAEKGAGGGGYTF. The CDR3 region has the DNA TGCAGCGCCGAGAAGGGGGCAGGGGGCGGGGGCTACACCTTC.

Here the CDR3 DNA reads TGTGCCAGCAGCTTAGGGGCCGGTTATTTAAATACGCAGTATTTT. The encoded protein is CASSLGAGYLNTQYF. J is TRBJ2-3 and V is TRBV7-2; D not resolved. This CDR3 region has 15 residues. Germline V gives CDR1 SGHTA, CDR2 FQGNSA. The V end was cut by 1 base, the J end by 7 bases, with 15 bases between.

The chain is built from TRBV9 and TRBJ2-3; possibly TRBD1 for D (5 bases). This CDR3 has 16 residues. The V and J ends lost 0 bases and 2 bases respectively, with 13 bases between them. Germline-derived CDR1 and CDR2 are SGDLS and YYNGEE. CDR3 sequence reads: CASSVGQRTLTDTQYF. The CDR3 DNA reads TGTGCCAGCAGCGTAGGACAGAGGACACTCACAGATACGCAGTATTTT.

The chain couples TRBV30 to TRBJ1-3; D gene uncertain. The germline V gene encodes CDR1 GTSNPN and CDR2 SVGIG (reference sequence). This CDR3 has 13 amino acids. V was shortened by 0 bases and J by 4 bases, with 7 bases between the two germline ends. This chain's CDR3 is CAWSVISGNTIYF. As DNA, the CDR3 is TGTGCCTGGAGTGTAATATCCGGAAACACCATATATTTT.

V gene TRBV15 combines with J gene TRBJ2-1, with TRBD2 matching 11 bases. Trimming removed 3 bases from V and 8 bases from J; junction bases left unmatched: 9. This CDR3 comprises 16 residues. The germline V gene has CDR1 LNHNV and CDR2 YYDKDF (reference sequence). The CDR3 here is CATSSETSGSGDEQFF. The CDR3 DNA follows: TGTGCCACCAGCAGCGAAACTAGCGGGAGCGGTGATGAGCAGTTCTTC.

V and J are TRBV6-1 and TRBJ2-2, with 8 bases fitting TRBD2. Germline lookup yields CDR1 MNHNS and CDR2 SASEGT. The V and J ends lost 6 bases and 3 bases, in that order; junction bases with no gene match: 0. The CDR3 covers 13 residues. CDR3 nucleotide sequence: TGTGCCAGCAGGACTAGCGACACCGGGGAGCTGTTTTTT. This sequence encodes CASRTSDTGELFF.